This record looks at one TCR beta chain sequence and its context. Its specificity is not known. The sample belongs to a study of CD8+CD57+ T cells in acquired aplastic anemia. Study observations and caveats: Almost 30 CD8+ CDR3 sequences occurred in both the patients and the controls.

CDR3 and TCR beta VDJ profiling relied on a genomic DNA template. TCRdb reanalysed the reads using MiXCR and keeps one entry per CDR3 protein. The sample lists around 68,000 distinct CDR3 sequences, 45% to 60% seen once, with approximately 8.6% in the top ten. Germline assignment: CDR1 SNHLY and CDR2 FYNNEI. The CDR3 is 15 residues long. Trimming took 7 bases from V and 5 from J, leaving 18 bases between them. The source of this sequence is a human donor in good health, serving as a control. Sequencing was done on a sample of sorted CD4+, CD8+, or CD8+CD57+ T cells (not recorded which) from PBMCs. The V gene is TRBV2, the J gene TRBJ2-1; D tentatively fits TRBD1 or TRBD2 (7 bases each). The CDR3 here is CASKTGEGVNNEQFF. The CDR3 DNA reads TGTGCCAGCAAAACAGGGGAGGGGGTAAACAATGAGCAGTTCTTC.